The rows below give T cell receptor beta chains drawn from one sample of a study of CD8 T cells in ankylosing spondylitis. Using its own MiXCR run on the 5' RACE reads, TCRdb lists one record per CDR3 protein. The sample holds about 800,000 distinct CDR3 sequences; over 9.5% are singletons and the top ten take approximately 0.5%. The sample comprised blood, either unsorted or a sorted T cell fraction (not recorded which). These receptors all stem from a male donor with ankylosing spondylitis. Both conserved end residues are part of each CDR3. A D gene is named only where the DNA matches it firmly. Not every row has a clone size; where given, it reads once, few, many or a size class.

V	J	D	size	CDR3	DNA
TRBV14	TRBJ1-1	-	few	CASSFRQLPNTEAFF	TGTGCCAGCAGCTTTCGACAGTTACCGAACACTGAAGCTTTCTTT
TRBV6-1	TRBJ1-5	TRBD1	-	CASMRGPNQPQHF	TGTGCCAGCATGAGGGGGCCCAATCAGCCCCAGCATTTT
TRBV5-1	TRBJ1-4	-	-	CASSLGAGDEKLFF	TGCGCCAGCAGCTTGGGGGCAGGGGATGAAAAACTGTTTTTT
TRBV12-3/TRBV12-4	TRBJ2-2	-	many	CASRAGTLTGELFF	TGTGCCAGCAGAGCCGGGACCCTCACCGGGGAGCTGTTTTTT
TRBV4-2	TRBJ2-7	TRBD2	-	CASSLHAGDGSYEQYF	TGTGCCAGCAGCCTACACGCGGGGGACGGCTCCTACGAGCAGTACTTC
TRBV7-9	TRBJ2-6	-	-	CASSVGQTGANVLTF	TGTGCCAGCAGTGTCGGACAGACTGGGGCCAACGTCCTGACTTTC
TRBV20-1	TRBJ2-3	TRBD2	few	CSAPGLGGDTQYF	TGCAGTGCTCCGGGACTAGGGGGAGATACGCAGTATTTT
TRBV20-1	TRBJ2-3	-	-	CSATPRADTDTQYF	TGCAGTGCCACGCCTCGGGCCGACACAGATACGCAGTATTTT
TRBV20-1	TRBJ2-7	-	-	CSAREAGYYEQYF	TGCAGTGCTAGAGAGGCAGGGTACTACGAGCAGTACTTC
TRBV7-9	TRBJ2-2	TRBD2	many	CASSRRTSGNTGELFF	TGTGCCAGCAGCCGTCGAACTAGCGGTAACACCGGGGAGCTGTTTTTT
TRBV5-1	TRBJ2-7	-	-	CASSIGPPSYEQYF	TGCGCCAGCAGCATCGGGCCCCCCTCCTACGAGCAGTACTTC
TRBV20-1	TRBJ2-3	TRBD2	few	CSGALAGALGTQYF	TGCAGTGGTGCGTTAGCGGGGGCCCTTGGTACGCAGTATTTT
TRBV6-1	TRBJ2-7	-	few	CASIDGSLGEQYF	TGTGCCAGCATTGACGGGAGTTTGGGCGAGCAGTACTTC
TRBV25-1	TRBJ1-1	TRBD1	-	CATRSSRQGGSEAFF	TGTGCCACCCGATCCTCTAGACAGGGAGGGTCTGAAGCTTTCTTT
TRBV20-1	TRBJ1-6	-	-	CSASRPMGGGNSPLHF	TGCAGTGCTAGCCGCCCTATGGGGGGCGGTAATTCACCCCTCCACTTT
TRBV9	TRBJ1-5	-	few	CASSQDGSNQPQHF	TGTGCCAGCAGCCAGGACGGGTCCAATCAGCCCCAGCATTTT
TRBV20-1	TRBJ2-2	-	many	CSARGPYTGELFF	TGCAGTGCTAGAGGTCCTTACACCGGGGAGCTGTTTTTT
TRBV5-1	TRBJ1-1	-	-	CASGLQGAEAFF	TGCGCCAGCGGCCTTCAGGGTGCTGAAGCTTTCTTT
TRBV7-2	TRBJ2-7	TRBD1	few	CASTRTGQSYEQYF	TGTGCCAGCACACGGACAGGGCAAAGCTACGAGCAGTACTTC
TRBV7-2	TRBJ2-2	-	few	CASSLNGPRTTGELFF	TGTGCCAGCAGCTTAAATGGCCCGAGAACAACCGGGGAGCTGTTTTTT
TRBV4-1	TRBJ2-3	-	few	CASSQGDWDTQYF	TGCGCCAGCAGCCAAGGGGACTGGGATACGCAGTATTTT
TRBV5-1	TRBJ1-5	-	few	CASSLIGGQPQHF	TGCGCCAGCAGCTTGATCGGCGGTCAGCCCCAGCATTTT
TRBV10-3	TRBJ2-3	-	-	CAIKAGTDTQCF	TGTGCCATCAAGGCGGGTACAGATACGCAGTGTTTT
TRBV15	TRBJ1-6	TRBD1	few	CATSRTGREDSPLHF	TGTGCCACCAGCAGGACAGGGAGGGAGGATTCACCCCTCCACTTT
TRBV5-1	TRBJ2-1	TRBD2	many	CASSQLTSGRDNEQFF	TGCGCCAGCAGCCAGCTGACTAGCGGGAGGGACAATGAGCAGTTCTTC
TRBV5-1	TRBJ2-7	-	few	CASSFGGMSYEQYF	TGCGCCAGCAGCTTTGGGGGAATGTCCTACGAGCAGTACTTC
TRBV20-1	TRBJ1-4	-	-	CSARDLREKLFF	TGCAGTGCTAGAGATCTAAGAGAAAAACTGTTTTTT
TRBV27	TRBJ2-7	TRBD1	many	CASSLWAGGFHEQYF	TGTGCCAGCAGTTTATGGGCAGGGGGCTTCCACGAGCAGTACTTC
TRBV5-1	TRBJ2-1	-	few	CASSLLRGEYNEQFF	TGCGCCAGCAGCTTGCTGCGGGGAGAATACAATGAGCAGTTCTTC
TRBV10-1	TRBJ2-3	-	few	CASPGSTDTQYF	TGCGCCAGCCCCGGGAGCACAGATACGCAGTATTTT
TRBV18	TRBJ2-1	-	few	CASSPLAATGEQFF	TGTGCCAGCTCACCACTTGCCGCGACGGGTGAGCAGTTCTTC
TRBV12-3/TRBV12-4	TRBJ2-2	-	-	CASSTRRTLTGELFF	TGTGCCAGCAGCACCAGGCGGACACTCACCGGGGAGCTGTTTTTT
TRBV18	TRBJ2-7	TRBD1	-	CASSTEDRGEQYF	TGTGCCAGCTCAACAGAGGACAGGGGCGAGCAGTACTTC
TRBV5-1	TRBJ2-5	TRBD1	-	CASSSLTGAQETQYF	TGCGCCAGCAGCTCTCTGACAGGGGCCCAAGAGACCCAGTACTTC
TRBV7-2	TRBJ2-5	TRBD1	-	CASSLTRGTGMKTQYF	TGTGCCAGCAGCTTAACTCGAGGGACAGGGATGAAGACCCAGTACTTC
TRBV10-3	TRBJ1-1	-	few	CAIGSNTEAFF	TGTGCCATCGGGTCGAACACTGAAGCTTTCTTT
TRBV12-3/TRBV12-4	TRBJ2-3	TRBD1	few	CASCRDRVRTDTQYF	TGTGCCAGCTGTAGAGACAGGGTCCGGACAGATACGCAGTATTTT
TRBV27	TRBJ2-2	-	few	CASSPSSPGKNTGELFF	TGTGCCAGCAGTCCCTCATCACCCGGAAAAAACACCGGGGAGCTGTTTTTT
TRBV10-3	TRBJ2-1	TRBD2	few	CAISGLAGRFDEQFF	TGTGCCATCAGCGGACTAGCGGGACGTTTCGATGAGCAGTTCTTC
TRBV6-2/TRBV6-3	TRBJ2-7	-	-	CASSYPPGLVYEQYF	TGTGCCAGCAGTTACCCGCCGGGACTGGTCTACGAGCAGTACTTC
TRBV3-1	TRBJ2-5	-	few	CASSHQEGWIGTQYF	TGTGCCAGCAGCCACCAGGAGGGGTGGATCGGGACCCAGTACTTC
TRBV10-3	TRBJ2-3	TRBD2	few	CAISESSGRADTQYF	TGTGCCATCAGTGAGTCTAGCGGGAGGGCAGATACGCAGTATTTT
TRBV5-1	TRBJ1-2	-	few	CASSLGYSGDYGYTF	TGCGCCAGCAGCTTGGGTTACTCCGGGGACTATGGCTACACCTTC
TRBV4-2	TRBJ1-1	-	-	CASSQDVNRNTEAFF	TGTGCCAGCAGCCAAGATGTTAACAGGAACACTGAAGCTTTCTTT
TRBV5-1	TRBJ1-1	TRBD1	many	CASSWDGQGRAFF	TGCGCCAGCAGCTGGGATGGACAGGGTCGAGCTTTCTTT
TRBV6-5	TRBJ2-5	TRBD2	-	CASSYSLAGVQETQYF	TGTGCCAGCAGTTACTCGCTAGCGGGGGTGCAAGAGACCCAGTACTTC
TRBV20-1	TRBJ2-1	TRBD2	few	CSALPWVAGGMEQFF	TGCAGTGCCTTACCCTGGGTAGCGGGGGGGATGGAGCAGTTCTTC
TRBV6-1	TRBJ2-2	-	-	CASSELGLVVAGGELFF	TGTGCCAGCAGTGAATTGGGGCTGGTCGTGGCGGGCGGGGAGCTGTTTTTT
TRBV5-1	TRBJ1-1	-	-	CASSLVFGDTEAFF	TGCGCCAGCAGCTTGGTCTTCGGGGACACTGAAGCTTTCTTT
TRBV10-3	TRBJ2-1	-	-	CAISFIGSANEQFF	TGTGCCATCAGTTTTATCGGGAGTGCGAATGAGCAGTTCTTC
TRBV10-3	TRBJ2-3	-	-	CAITRGGTDTQYF	TGTGCCATCACAAGGGGAGGCACAGATACGCAGTATTTT
TRBV5-5	TRBJ1-2	-	once	CAMGPGLYGYTF	TGTGCCATGGGCCCGGGGCTCTATGGCTACACCTTC
TRBV7-2	TRBJ2-3	-	few	CASSSYREAQYF	TGTGCCAGCAGCTCTTACAGGGAGGCGCAGTATTTT
TRBV6-5	TRBJ2-2	-	-	CASSYSPSAGIGELFF	TGTGCCAGCAGTTACTCACCCTCGGCGGGGATCGGGGAGCTGTTTTTT
TRBV29-1	TRBJ2-7	TRBD1	few	CSVARQGAYEQYF	TGCAGCGTTGCTAGACAGGGGGCATACGAGCAGTACTTC
TRBV5-1	TRBJ2-7	-	-	CASSLRLWERGGEQYF	TGCGCCAGCAGCTTGCGGCTCTGGGAGAGGGGGGGCGAGCAGTACTTC
TRBV10-3	TRBJ1-2	-	-	CAITNQGLGYGYTF	TGTGCCATCACCAACCAGGGGCTAGGCTATGGCTACACCTTC
TRBV12-3/TRBV12-4	TRBJ2-3	-	many	CASSSVTDTQYF	TGTGCCAGCAGTTCGGTTACAGATACGCAGTATTTT
TRBV18	TRBJ2-7	TRBD2	few	CASSPRIAGGFAEQYF	TGTGCCAGCTCACCACGGATAGCGGGAGGGTTTGCCGAGCAGTACTTC